This T cell receptor beta chain was recorded in a study of technical replicates of blood from several donors. The table came from immunoSEQ multiplex PCR; TCRdb's copy has only in-frame clones and leaves some out. The data hold 65,000 to 95,000 clones, with approximately 86% observed a single time. The CDR3 extends over 17 amino acids. Trimming took 0 bases from V and 6 from J, leaving 19 bases between them. Germline V gene lookup returns CDR1 SGHAT and CDR2 FQNNGV. The specimen was PBMCs. The V and J genes are TRBV11-2 and TRBJ2-3; possibly TRBD2 for D (5 bases). The sequence was collected from a human donor in good health. Some clones in this sample may be carry-over from other donors' samples. CDR3 sequence (DNA): TGTGCCAGCAGCTTAGATCACGTAGCGTGGAAATTGGATACGCAGTATTTT. This gives the protein CASSLDHVAWKLDTQYF.